This T cell receptor (beta chain) was obtained from a study of blood T cells in healthy people across ages. A second PCR of about 7 to 12 cycles used a sample-barcoded 5' primer and a J-beta primer mix. Every cDNA was tagged by a template-switch adaptor with 12 random nucleotides. TCRdb independently ran MiXCR on the 5' RACE reads; one entry per CDR3 protein. The profile shows 550,000 to 750,000 distinct CDR3 sequences, around 21% of them singletons. Germline loops: CDR1 SGHVS, CDR2 FQNEAQ. CDR3 length equals 16 residues. J lost 1 base, V lost 6 bases, and 10 bases had no gene match. The genes are TRBV7-8 and TRBJ2-5; 8 bases match TRBD2. Input material: blood. The receptor was derived from a man aged 70-80 years in good health. CDR3 coding DNA: TGTGCCAGCAGATCTTTAGCGGGAATACCCCAAGAGACCCAGTACTTC. Translating gives CASRSLAGIPQETQYF.